Below, 13 T cell receptor beta chains from the same sample are listed, as sequenced in a study of CD8+ T cells in alopecia areata. RNA extraction was followed by reverse transcription into cDNA, which acted as the sequencing template. The assay was immunoSEQ multiplex PCR, and TCRdb's table has in-frame clones only and misses some. The sample lists roughly 150,000 clones, 55% to 65% seen once, with about 4.5% in the top ten. Sequencing was done on a sample of CD4+ T cells sorted from blood. The receptors originated from a human donor in good health.

This chain links TRBV25-1 with TRBJ1-1; D gene unclear. CDR3 length: 12 residues. The V end lost 4 bases, the J end lost 4 bases, and 7 bases lay between the germline ends. Germline CDR1 and CDR2: MGHDK and SYGVNS. Here the CDR3 DNA reads TGTGCCAGCAGTGGTGGGAGCACTGAAGCTTTCTTT. Translation: CASSGGSTEAFF. Filled out from reference TRBV25-1 and TRBJ1-1, the complete variable domain reads EADIYQTPRYLVIGTGKKITLECSQTMGHDKMYWYQQDPGMELHLIHYSYGVNSTEKGDLSSESTVSRIRTEHFPLTLESARPSHTSQYLCASSGGSTEAFFGQGTRLTVV.

V gene TRBV29-1 combines with J gene TRBJ2-7, with 8 bases identical to TRBD1. This CDR3 is 13 amino acids long. Trimming cost V 7 bases and J 0 bases; bases outside gene matches: 5. Germline V gene sequence: CDR1 SQVTM, CDR2 ANQGSEA. CDR3 DNA sequence: TGCAGCGCCGCGACAGGGGCCTCCTACGAGCAGTACTTC. Its translation: CSAATGASYEQYF.

This clone was seen only a few times. The chain combines TRBV29-1 with TRBJ2-3, with D perhaps given as TRBD1 or TRBD2 (5 bases each). The V and J ends lost 3 bases and 5 bases respectively, with 12 bases between them. The CDR3 has 13 amino acids. The V gene's germline CDR1 is SQVTM and CDR2 ANQGSEA. CDR3 sequence (DNA): TGCAGCGTTGATGATACGGGGCTAGATACGCAGTATTTT. Amino acid sequence: CSVDDTGLDTQYF.

This CDR3 reads CATSRGGTSGAYEQYF. The DNA for the CDR3 is TGTGCCACCAGCAGAGGAGGGACTAGCGGGGCCTACGAGCAGTACTTC. This sequence joins TRBV15 and TRBJ2-7; TRBD2 matches at 13 bases. The trim removed 1 base at V and 2 bases at J, leaving 2 bases unmatched. Germline lookup yields CDR1 LNHNV and CDR2 YYDKDF (reference sequence). The CDR3 sequence is 16 residues long.

Written as DNA, the CDR3 is TGTGCCAGCAGCTTGTTAGCTAACACCGGGGAGCTGTTTTTT. Protein product: CASSLLANTGELFF. The J gene is TRBJ2-2, the V gene TRBV7-2; D unresolved. Trimming removed 3 bases from V and 2 bases from J, with 7 bases in between. The CDR3 loop spans 14 amino acids. Germline V gene data show CDR1 as SGHTA and CDR2 as FQGNSA.

The chain employs TRBV30 and TRBJ2-1; 9 bases agree with TRBD2. CDR3 length: 14 amino acids. Trimming cost V 2 bases and J 2 bases; bases outside gene matches: 1. Germline-derived CDR1 and CDR2 are GTSNPN and SVGIG (reference sequence). In DNA form, the CDR3 reads TGTGCCTGGAGTCGACTAGCGGCCTACAATGAGCAGTTCTTC. Residues: CAWSRLAAYNEQFF.

The rearrangement uses TRBV7-3 and TRBJ2-3; the match to TRBD2 covers 7 bases. Germline V lookup: CDR1 SGHTA, CDR2 FQGTGA. Losses at the gene ends were 1 base for V and 6 bases for J; bases not matched to a gene: 16. This CDR3 comprises 18 residues. The CDR3 region has the DNA TGTGCCAGCAGCTTAAGTCACGGGAGGCGGCGAGGGGCTGATACGCAGTATTTT. It specifies CASSLSHGRRRGADTQYF.

In nucleotides, the CDR3 is TGCGCCAGCAGCCAGGTTGGAACCTACGAGCAGTACTTC. It codes for CASSQVGTYEQYF. V usage is TRBV4-1 and J usage is TRBJ2-7; D remains ambiguous. V dropped 3 bases and J dropped 2 bases, with 8 bases sitting between them. Germline CDR1 is MGHRA and CDR2 is YSYEKL. The CDR3 sequence is 13 residues long.

The chain employs TRBV29-1 and TRBJ2-1; 10 nucleotides agree with TRBD2. Germline trimming cut 7 bases from V and 4 bases from J; bases unmatched to any gene: 13. Germline CDR1 and CDR2: SQVTM and ANQGSEA. CDR3 size: 16 residues. CDR3 region: CSAVPEAGGRYNEQFF. In nucleotides, the CDR3 is TGCAGCGCCGTCCCCGAAGCGGGGGGGCGGTACAATGAGCAGTTCTTC.

V usage is TRBV6-1 and J usage is TRBJ2-7; no clear D. V was trimmed by 5 bases and J by 6 bases, leaving 11 bases between them. Germline CDR1 MNHNS, CDR2 SASEGT. This CDR3 spans 12 amino acids. CDR3 in amino acids: CASSPPSREQYF. CDR3 bases: TGTGCCAGCAGTCCGCCTTCCCGCGAGCAGTACTTC.

The V gene is TRBV2, the J gene TRBJ1-2; 7 nucleotides line up with TRBD1. J gave up 4 bases and V 7 bases, and 6 bases lay outside the gene matches. From germline, CDR1 is SNHLY and CDR2 FYNNEI. The CDR3 runs 13 residues. The CDR3 nucleotides read TGTGCCAGCAAGGGGGCGTCGGCCTATGGCTACACCTTC. Translation: CASKGASAYGYTF.

This clone was counted at least ten times. The chain links TRBV11-2 to TRBJ1-2; D unresolved. This CDR3 contains 14 residues. V lost 5 bases and J lost 4, with 14 bases in between. The V gene's germline CDR1 is SGHAT and CDR2 FQNNGV. CDR3 nucleotide sequence: TGTGCCAGCAGCCCCCGGACGAAGGGCTATGGCTACACCTTC. Its protein is CASSPRTKGYGYTF. Combining the CDR3 with reference TRBV11-2 and TRBJ1-2 gives the whole variable domain EAGVAQSPRYKIIEKRQSVAFWCNPISGHATLYWYQQILGQGPKLLIQFQNNGVVDDSQLPKDRFSAERLKGVDSTLKIQPAKLEDSAVYLCASSPRTKGYGYTFGSGTRLTVV.

This clone was seen a single time. CDR3 sequence: CASSSRRLNGAYNEQFF. The CDR3 DNA follows: TGTGCCAGCAGCTCTAGACGGCTTAACGGTGCCTACAATGAGCAGTTCTTC. The V gene is TRBV7-9, the J gene TRBJ2-1; D ambiguous. The CDR3 runs to 17 residues. Trimming shortened V by 4 bases and J by 2 bases, and 18 bases separated the two germline ends. Germline V lookup: CDR1 SEHNR, CDR2 FQNEAQ (reference sequence).